This T cell receptor beta chain comes out of a study of cytomegalovirus exposure and HLA in healthy donors. Study outcomes and limitations: The classifier reportedly diagnosed cytomegalovirus status with high sensitivity and specificity.

Produced via immunoSEQ multiplex PCR; TCRdb's table is partial and in-frame only. The table records some 130,000 clones, approximately 88% of them present only once. As to this clone: Its antigen remains unidentified.

Germline CDR1 LNHDA, CDR2 SQIVND (reference sequence). V was clipped by 4 bases and J by 3 bases; unmatched bases: 14. The CDR3 is 17 residues long. The receptor was isolated from a woman under 30 in good health and CMV-seropositive. The rearrangement joins TRBV19 to TRBJ1-1; TRBD1 agrees at 7 bases. Sample: PBMCs. The chain's CDR3 is CASSRGTVERLDTEAFF. The CDR3, as DNA: TGTGCCAGTAGTAGAGGGACAGTGGAAAGACTGGACACTGAAGCTTTCTTT. Using reference TRBV19 and TRBJ1-1 for the parts outside the CDR3, the full variable domain is DGGITQSPKYLFRKEGQNVTLSCEQNLNHDAMYWYRQDPGQGLRLIYYSQIVNDFQKGDIAEGYSVSREKKESFPLTVTSAQKNPTAFYLCASSRGTVERLDTEAFFGQGTRLTVV.